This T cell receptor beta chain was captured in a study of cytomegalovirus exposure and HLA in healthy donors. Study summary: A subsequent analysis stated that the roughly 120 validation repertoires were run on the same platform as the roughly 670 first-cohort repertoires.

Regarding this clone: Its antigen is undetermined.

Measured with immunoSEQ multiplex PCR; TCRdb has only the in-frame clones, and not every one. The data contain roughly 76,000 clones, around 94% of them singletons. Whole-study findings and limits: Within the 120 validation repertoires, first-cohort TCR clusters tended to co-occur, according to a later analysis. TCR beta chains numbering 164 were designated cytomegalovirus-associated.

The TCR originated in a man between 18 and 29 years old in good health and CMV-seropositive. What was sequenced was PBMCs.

DNA for the CDR3: TGTGCCACCAGCAGAGATCGAGTGGTAGAGGGCCTCACTGAAGCTTTCTTT. This codes for CATSRDRVVEGLTEAFF. This chain uses TRBV15 with TRBJ1-1, with D unresolved. CDR1 and CDR2 (germline): LNHNV, YYDKDF (reference sequence). The germline V and J ends were trimmed by 0 bases and 4 bases, with 18 bases remaining between them. The CDR3 runs 17 residues.